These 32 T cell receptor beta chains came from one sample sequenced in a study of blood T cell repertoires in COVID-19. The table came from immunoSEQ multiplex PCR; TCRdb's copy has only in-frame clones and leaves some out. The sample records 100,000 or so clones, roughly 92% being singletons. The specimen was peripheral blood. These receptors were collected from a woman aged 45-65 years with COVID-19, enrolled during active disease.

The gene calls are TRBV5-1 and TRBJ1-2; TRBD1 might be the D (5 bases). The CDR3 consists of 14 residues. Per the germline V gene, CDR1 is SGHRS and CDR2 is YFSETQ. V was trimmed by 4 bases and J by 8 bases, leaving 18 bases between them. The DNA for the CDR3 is TGCGCCAGCAGCACAGGACCTCTAACGTGGGGCTACACCTTC. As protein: CASSTGPLTWGYTF. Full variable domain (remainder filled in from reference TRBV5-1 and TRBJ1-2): KAGVTQTPRYLIKTRGQQVTLSCSPISGHRSVSWYQQTPGQGLQFLFEYFSETQRNKGNFPGRFSGRQFSNSRSEMNVSTLELGDSALYLCASSTGPLTWGYTFGSGTRLTVV.

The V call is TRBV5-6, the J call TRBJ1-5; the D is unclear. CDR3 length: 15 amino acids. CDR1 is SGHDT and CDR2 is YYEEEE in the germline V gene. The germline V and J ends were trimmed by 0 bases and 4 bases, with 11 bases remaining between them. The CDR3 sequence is CASSLANRPNQPQHF. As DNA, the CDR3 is TGTGCCAGCAGCTTGGCCAACAGACCAAATCAGCCCCAGCATTTT. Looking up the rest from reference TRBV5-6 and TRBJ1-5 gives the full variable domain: DAGVTQSPTHLIKTRGQQVTLRCSPKSGHDTVSWYQQALGQGPQFIFQYYEEEERQRGNFPDRFSGHQFPNYSSELNVNALLLGDSALYLCASSLANRPNQPQHFGDGTRLSIL.

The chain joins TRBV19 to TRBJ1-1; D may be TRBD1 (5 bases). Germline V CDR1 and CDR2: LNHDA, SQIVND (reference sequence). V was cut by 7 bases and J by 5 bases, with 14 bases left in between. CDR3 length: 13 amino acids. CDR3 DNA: TGTGCCAGTATGGACATTGGCGGAACTGAAGCTTTCTTT. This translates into CASMDIGGTEAFF.

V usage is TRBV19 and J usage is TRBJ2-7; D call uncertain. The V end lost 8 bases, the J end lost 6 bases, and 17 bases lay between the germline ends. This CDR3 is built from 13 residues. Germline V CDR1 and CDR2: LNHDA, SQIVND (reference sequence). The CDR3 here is CASGLTSSGEQYF. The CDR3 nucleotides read TGTGCCAGTGGCCTGACATCCTCAGGCGAGCAGTACTTC.

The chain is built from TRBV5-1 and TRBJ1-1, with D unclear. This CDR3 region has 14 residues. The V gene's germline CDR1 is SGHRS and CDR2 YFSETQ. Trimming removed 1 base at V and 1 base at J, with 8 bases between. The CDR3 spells CASSLFPGNTEAFF. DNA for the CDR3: TGCGCCAGCAGCTTGTTTCCAGGGAACACTGAAGCTTTCTTT.

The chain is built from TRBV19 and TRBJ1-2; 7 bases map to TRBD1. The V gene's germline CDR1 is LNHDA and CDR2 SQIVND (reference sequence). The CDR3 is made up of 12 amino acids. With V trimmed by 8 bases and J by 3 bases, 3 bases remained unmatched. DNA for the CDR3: TGTGCCAGTTCCCAGGGGGACTATGGCTACACCTTC. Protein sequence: CASSQGDYGYTF.

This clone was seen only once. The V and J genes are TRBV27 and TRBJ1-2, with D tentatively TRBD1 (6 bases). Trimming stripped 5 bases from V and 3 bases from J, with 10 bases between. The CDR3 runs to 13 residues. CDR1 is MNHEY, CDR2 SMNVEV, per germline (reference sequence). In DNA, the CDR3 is TGTGCCAGCAGTCCACAGGGATACTATGGCTACACCTTC. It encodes CASSPQGYYGYTF.

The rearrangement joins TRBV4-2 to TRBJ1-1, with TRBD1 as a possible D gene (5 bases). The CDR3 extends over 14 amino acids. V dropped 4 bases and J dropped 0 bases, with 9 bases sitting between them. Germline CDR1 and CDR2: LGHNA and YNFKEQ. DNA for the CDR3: TGTGCCAGCAGCCGGGGGGGAGTGAACACTGAAGCTTTCTTT. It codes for CASSRGGVNTEAFF.

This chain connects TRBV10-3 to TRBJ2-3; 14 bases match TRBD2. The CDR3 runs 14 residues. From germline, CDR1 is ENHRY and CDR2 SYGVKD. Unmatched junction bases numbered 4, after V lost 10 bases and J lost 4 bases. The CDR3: CATRTSGGSDTQYF. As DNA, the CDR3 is TGTGCCACTCGGACTAGCGGGGGGTCAGATACGCAGTATTTT.

CDR3 DNA sequence: TGCGCCAGCAGACAGACCATGAACACTGAAGCTTTCTTT. Translated, it gives CASRQTMNTEAFF. The V and J genes are TRBV10-1 and TRBJ1-1; D is uncertain. The CDR3 loop spans 13 amino acids. The V gene's germline CDR1 is WNHNN and CDR2 SYGVQD (reference sequence). V was cut by 6 bases and J by 0 bases, with 8 bases left in between.

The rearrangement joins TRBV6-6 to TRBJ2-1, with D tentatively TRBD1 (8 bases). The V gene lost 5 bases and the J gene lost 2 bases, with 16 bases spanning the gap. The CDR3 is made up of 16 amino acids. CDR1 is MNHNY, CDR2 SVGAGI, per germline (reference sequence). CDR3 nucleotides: TGTGCCAGCAGTCGCCGGACAGGGAGGGCCTACAATGAGCAGTTCTTC. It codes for CASSRRTGRAYNEQFF.

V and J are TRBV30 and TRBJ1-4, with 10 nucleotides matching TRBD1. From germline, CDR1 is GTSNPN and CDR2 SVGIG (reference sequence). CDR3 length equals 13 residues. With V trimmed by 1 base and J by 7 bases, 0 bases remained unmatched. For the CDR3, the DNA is TGTGCCTGGAGTGGGACAGGGGGTGAAAAACTGTTTTTT. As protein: CAWSGTGGEKLFF.

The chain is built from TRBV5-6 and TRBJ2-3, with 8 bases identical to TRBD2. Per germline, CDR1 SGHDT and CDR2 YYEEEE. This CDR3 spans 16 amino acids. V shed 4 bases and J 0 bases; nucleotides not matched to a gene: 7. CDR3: CASSVSGVGSTDTQYF. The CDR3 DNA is TGTGCCAGCAGCGTTAGCGGGGTGGGAAGCACAGATACGCAGTATTTT.

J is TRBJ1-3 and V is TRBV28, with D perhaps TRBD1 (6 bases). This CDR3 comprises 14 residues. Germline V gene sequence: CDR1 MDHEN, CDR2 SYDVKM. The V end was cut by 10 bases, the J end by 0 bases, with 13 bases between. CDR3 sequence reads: CATSRGISGNTIYF. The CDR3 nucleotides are TGTGCCACCTCCAGGGGTATCTCTGGAAACACCATATATTTT.

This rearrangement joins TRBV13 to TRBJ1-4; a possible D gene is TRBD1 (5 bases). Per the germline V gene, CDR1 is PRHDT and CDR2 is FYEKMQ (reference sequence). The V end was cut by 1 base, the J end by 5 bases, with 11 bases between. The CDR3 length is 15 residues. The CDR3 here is CASSLESGGNEKLFF. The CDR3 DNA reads TGTGCCAGCAGCTTAGAGAGCGGGGGAAATGAAAAACTGTTTTTT.

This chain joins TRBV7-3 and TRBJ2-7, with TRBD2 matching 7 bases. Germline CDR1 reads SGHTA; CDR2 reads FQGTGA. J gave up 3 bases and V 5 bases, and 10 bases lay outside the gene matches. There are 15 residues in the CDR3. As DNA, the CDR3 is TGTGCCAGCAGCCCCGGGGGGACCAGGCGCTACGAGCAGTACTTC. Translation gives CASSPGGTRRYEQYF.

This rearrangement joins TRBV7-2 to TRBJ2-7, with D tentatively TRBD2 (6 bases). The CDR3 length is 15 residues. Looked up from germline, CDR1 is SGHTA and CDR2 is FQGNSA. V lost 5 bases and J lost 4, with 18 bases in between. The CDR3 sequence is CASSPPGLAIYEQYF. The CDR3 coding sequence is TGTGCCAGCAGCCCTCCGGGACTTGCAATTTACGAGCAGTACTTC. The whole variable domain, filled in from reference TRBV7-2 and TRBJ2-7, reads GAGVSQSPSNKVTEKGKDVELRCDPISGHTALYWYRQSLGQGLEFLIYFQGNSAPDKSGLPSDRFSAERTGGSVSTLTIQRTQQEDSAVYLCASSPPGLAIYEQYFGPGTRLTVT.

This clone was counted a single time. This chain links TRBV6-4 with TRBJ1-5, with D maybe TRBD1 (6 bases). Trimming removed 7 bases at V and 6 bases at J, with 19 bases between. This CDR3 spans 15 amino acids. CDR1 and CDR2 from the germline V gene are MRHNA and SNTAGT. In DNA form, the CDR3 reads TGTGCCAGCACATACTCTTTCAGGGGCAGTCAGCCCCAGCATTTT. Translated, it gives CASTYSFRGSQPQHF.

The CDR3 bases are TGCGCCAGCAGCCAAGATCAGGGCCTACCCCTCCAGCATTTT. Amino acid sequence: CASSQDQGLPLQHF. This chain links TRBV4-1 with TRBJ1-5; possibly TRBD1 for D (5 bases). This CDR3 spans 14 amino acids. V was trimmed by 0 bases and J by 12 bases, leaving 15 bases between them. Germline V gene data show CDR1 as MGHRA and CDR2 as YSYEKL.

The CDR3 DNA follows: TGTGCCAGCAGTGAGAGGGAGGGCTATGGCTACACCTTC. This codes for CASSEREGYGYTF. The rearrangement links TRBV6-1 to TRBJ1-2; D gene uncertain. The CDR3 loop spans 13 amino acids. V was pared by 3 bases and J by 4 bases, with 9 bases between. Germline V gene sequence: CDR1 MNHNS, CDR2 SASEGT.

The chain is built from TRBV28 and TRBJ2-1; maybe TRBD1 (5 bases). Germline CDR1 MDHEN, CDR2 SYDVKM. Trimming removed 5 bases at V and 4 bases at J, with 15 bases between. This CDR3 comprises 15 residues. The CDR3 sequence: CASSAPQGSYNEQFF. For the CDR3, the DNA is TGTGCCAGCAGTGCACCTCAGGGTTCGTACAATGAGCAGTTCTTC.

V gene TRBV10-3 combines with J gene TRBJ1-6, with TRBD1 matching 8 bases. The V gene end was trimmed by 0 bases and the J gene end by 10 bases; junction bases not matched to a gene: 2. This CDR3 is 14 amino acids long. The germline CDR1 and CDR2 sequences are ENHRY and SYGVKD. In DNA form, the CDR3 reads TGTGCCATCAGTGAGTCGACAGGGGACTCACCCCTCCACTTT. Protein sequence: CAISESTGDSPLHF.

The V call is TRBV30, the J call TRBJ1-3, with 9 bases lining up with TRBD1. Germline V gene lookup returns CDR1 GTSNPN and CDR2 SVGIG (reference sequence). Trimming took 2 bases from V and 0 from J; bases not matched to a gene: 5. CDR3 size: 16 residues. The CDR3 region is CAWSTGQGLSGNTIYF. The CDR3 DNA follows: TGTGCCTGGAGTACGGGACAGGGACTCTCTGGAAACACCATATATTTT.

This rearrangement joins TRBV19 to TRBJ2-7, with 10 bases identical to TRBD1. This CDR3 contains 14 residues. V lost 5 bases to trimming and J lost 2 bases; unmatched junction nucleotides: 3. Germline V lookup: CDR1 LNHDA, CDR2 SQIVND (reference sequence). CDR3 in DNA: TGTGCCAGTAGTTCCGGACAGGGGGCCTACGAGCAGTACTTC. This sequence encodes CASSSGQGAYEQYF.

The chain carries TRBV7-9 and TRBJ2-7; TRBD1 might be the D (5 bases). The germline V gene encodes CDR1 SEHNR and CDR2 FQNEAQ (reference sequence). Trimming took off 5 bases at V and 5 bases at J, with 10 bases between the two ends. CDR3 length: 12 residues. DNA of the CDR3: TGTGCCAGCAGCCAGGGCCGCCACGAGCAGTACGTC. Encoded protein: CASSQGRHEQYV.

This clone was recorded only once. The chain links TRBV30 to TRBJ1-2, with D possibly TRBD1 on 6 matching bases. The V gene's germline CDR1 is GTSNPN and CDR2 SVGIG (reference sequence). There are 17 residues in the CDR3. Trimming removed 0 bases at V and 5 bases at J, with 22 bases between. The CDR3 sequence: CAWSVHRVGDSLYGYTF. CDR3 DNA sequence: TGTGCCTGGAGTGTACACAGGGTCGGAGACTCATTATATGGCTACACCTTC.

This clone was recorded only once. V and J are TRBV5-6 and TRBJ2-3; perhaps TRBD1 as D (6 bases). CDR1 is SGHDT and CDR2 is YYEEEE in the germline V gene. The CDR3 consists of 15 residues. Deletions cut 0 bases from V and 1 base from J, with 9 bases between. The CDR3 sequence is CASSLDRAGTDTQYF. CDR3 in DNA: TGTGCCAGCAGCTTGGACAGGGCCGGCACAGATACGCAGTATTTT. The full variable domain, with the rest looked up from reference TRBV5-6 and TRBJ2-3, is DAGVTQSPTHLIKTRGQQVTLRCSPKSGHDTVSWYQQALGQGPQFIFQYYEEEERQRGNFPDRFSGHQFPNYSSELNVNALLLGDSALYLCASSLDRAGTDTQYFGPGTRLTVL.

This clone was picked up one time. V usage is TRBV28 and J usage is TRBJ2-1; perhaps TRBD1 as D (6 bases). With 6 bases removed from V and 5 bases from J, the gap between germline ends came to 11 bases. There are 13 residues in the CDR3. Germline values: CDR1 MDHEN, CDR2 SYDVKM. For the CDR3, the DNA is TGTGCCAGCAGGGACCAGGGGAACAATGAGCAGTTCTTC. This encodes CASRDQGNNEQFF.

The CDR3 DNA is TGTGCCAGCAGTCCAGGGAATCAGCCCCAGCATTTT. It encodes CASSPGNQPQHF. This chain connects TRBV5-4 to TRBJ1-5, with a possible D match to TRBD1 (5 bases). The germline gives CDR1 SGHNT, CDR2 YYREEE (reference sequence). CDR3 length: 12 residues. Trimming took 5 bases from V and 4 from J, leaving 7 bases between them.

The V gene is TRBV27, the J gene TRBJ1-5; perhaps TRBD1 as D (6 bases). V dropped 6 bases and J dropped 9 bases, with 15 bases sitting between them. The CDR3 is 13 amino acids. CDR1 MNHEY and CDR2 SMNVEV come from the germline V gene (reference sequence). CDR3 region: CASRTGFMGPQHF. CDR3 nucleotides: TGTGCCAGCAGAACAGGGTTTATGGGGCCCCAGCATTTT.

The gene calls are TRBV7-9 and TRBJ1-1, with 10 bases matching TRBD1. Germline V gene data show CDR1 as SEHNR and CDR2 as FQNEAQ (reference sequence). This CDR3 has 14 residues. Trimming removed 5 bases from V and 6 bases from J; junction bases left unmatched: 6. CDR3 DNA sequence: TGTGCCAGCAGCCGGACAGGGGGACTGGCTGAAGCTTTCTTT. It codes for CASSRTGGLAEAFF.

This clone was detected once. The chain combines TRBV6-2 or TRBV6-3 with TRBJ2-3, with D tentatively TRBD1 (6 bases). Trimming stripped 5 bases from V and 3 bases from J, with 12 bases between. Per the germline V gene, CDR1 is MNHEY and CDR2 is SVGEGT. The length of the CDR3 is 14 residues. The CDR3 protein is CASSGQTGTDTQYF. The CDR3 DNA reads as TGTGCCAGCAGTGGACAGACAGGTACAGATACGCAGTATTTT.